One TCR beta chain is described in this entry. Antigen: not known. This sample was taken from a study of cytomegalovirus exposure and HLA in healthy donors. Study conclusions and caveats: A cluster of highly shared sequence variants was likely a sequencing artifact. The majority of CMV-associated TCR beta chains were reported as apparently HLA-restricted in a later analysis.

The length of the CDR3 is 11 residues. The germline V gene encodes CDR1 MNHEY and CDR2 SMNVEV (reference sequence). V was cut by 8 bases and J by 10 bases, with 14 bases left in between. PCR involved 60 Vbeta and 13 Jbeta primers. Method: immunoSEQ multiplex PCR; TCRdb's copy keeps in-frame clones and lacks some. This table holds almost 45,000 clones. The receptor's source is a male donor in good health and CMV-seronegative. The gene calls are TRBV27 and TRBJ1-1; D call uncertain. Sequenced: PBMCs. CDR3 amino acids: CASGIPAGAFF. The CDR3 nucleotides are TGTGCCAGCGGGATTCCGGCGGGAGCTTTCTTT.